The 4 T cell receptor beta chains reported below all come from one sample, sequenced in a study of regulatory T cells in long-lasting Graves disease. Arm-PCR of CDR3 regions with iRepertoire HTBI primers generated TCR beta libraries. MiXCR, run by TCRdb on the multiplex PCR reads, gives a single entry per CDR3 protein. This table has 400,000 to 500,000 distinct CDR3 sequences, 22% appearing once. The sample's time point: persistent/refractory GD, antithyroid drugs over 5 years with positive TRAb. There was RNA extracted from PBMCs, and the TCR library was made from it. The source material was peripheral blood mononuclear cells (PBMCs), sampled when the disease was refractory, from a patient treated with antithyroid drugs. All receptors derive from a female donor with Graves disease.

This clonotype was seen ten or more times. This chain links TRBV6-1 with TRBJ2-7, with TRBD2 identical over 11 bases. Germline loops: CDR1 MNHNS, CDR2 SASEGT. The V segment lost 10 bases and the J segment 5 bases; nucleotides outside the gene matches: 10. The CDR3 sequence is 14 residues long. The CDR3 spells CATRLAGRGDEQYF. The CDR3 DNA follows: TGTGCCACCAGACTAGCGGGGAGAGGCGACGAGCAGTACTTC.

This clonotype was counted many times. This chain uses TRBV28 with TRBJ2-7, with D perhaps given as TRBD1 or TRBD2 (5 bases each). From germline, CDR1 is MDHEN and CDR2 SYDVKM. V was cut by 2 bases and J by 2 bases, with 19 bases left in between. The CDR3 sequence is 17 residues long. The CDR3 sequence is CASSLVRVRDRAYEQYF. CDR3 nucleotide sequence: TGTGCCAGCAGTTTAGTACGGGTCCGGGACCGAGCCTACGAGCAGTACTTC.

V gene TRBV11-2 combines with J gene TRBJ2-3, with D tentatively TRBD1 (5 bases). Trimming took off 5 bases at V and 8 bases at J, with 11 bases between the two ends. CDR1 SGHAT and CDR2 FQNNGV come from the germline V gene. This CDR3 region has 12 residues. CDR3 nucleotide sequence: TGTGCCAGCAGCCCCAGGGCTGGTACGCAGTATTTT. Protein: CASSPRAGTQYF. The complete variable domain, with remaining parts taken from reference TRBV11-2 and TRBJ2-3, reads EAGVAQSPRYKIIEKRQSVAFWCNPISGHATLYWYQQILGQGPKLLIQFQNNGVVDDSQLPKDRFSAERLKGVDSTLKIQPAKLEDSAVYLCASSPRAGTQYFGPGTRLTVL.

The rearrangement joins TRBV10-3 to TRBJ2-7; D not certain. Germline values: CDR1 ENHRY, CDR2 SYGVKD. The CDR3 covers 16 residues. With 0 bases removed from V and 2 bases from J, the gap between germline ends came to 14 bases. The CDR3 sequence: CAISESSKVNAYEQYF. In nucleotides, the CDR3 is TGTGCCATCAGTGAGTCGAGTAAAGTTAACGCCTACGAGCAGTACTTC.